A selection of T cell receptor beta chains follows, all from one sample in a study of shared clonotypes between healthy human individuals. Generated by immunoSEQ multiplex PCR, the TCRdb table keeps only in-frame clones and is missing some. The table lists hundreds of thousands of clones, 90% to 97% of them singletons, with about 0.064% in the top ten. Sequencing was done on a sample of naive CD4+ T cells sorted from blood. Receptor source: a woman in her 30s in good health. The CDR3 runs from the conserved cysteine through the conserved F or W. Each record gives: CDR3 length, D gene, V gene, J gene, clone size, CDR3 DNA, CDR3 protein. A D gene is named only where the DNA matches it firmly. The size entry is marked missing in some rows and otherwise reads once, few, many or a size class.

>15|TRBD2|TRBV7-2|TRBJ2-1|NA
TGTGCCAGCAGGTTCCTAGCGGGAGGGTACAATGAGCAGTTCTTC
CASRFLAGGYNEQFF
>16|NA|TRBV6-1|TRBJ1-4|NA
TGTGCCAGCAGTGTTGGCTCTACGTCAACTAATGAAAAACTGTTTTTT
CASSVGSTSTNEKLFF
>15|NA|TRBV5-1|TRBJ1-3|NA
TGCGCCAGCAGCTTGGTCCAGGGGTCTGGAAACACCATATATTTT
CASSLVQGSGNTIYF
>14|NA|TRBV7-9|TRBJ2-7|few
TGTGCCAGCAGCCCAGGGGCGGTCTCCTACGAGCAGTACTTC
CASSPGAVSYEQYF
>17|TRBD1|TRBV7-2|TRBJ1-2|NA
TGTGCCAGCAGCTTATACGGGACAGCCACTCAAAACTATGGCTACACCTTC
CASSLYGTATQNYGYTF
>14|NA|TRBV11-2|TRBJ2-1|NA
TGTGCCAGCAGCTTAGGCCTATCCCTAGCGTGGCAGTTCTTC
CASSLGLSLAWQFF
>16|NA|TRBV7-2|TRBJ1-3|NA
TGTGCCAGCAGCTTTTCTTTCGGTAGCTCTGGAAACACCATATATTTT
CASSFSFGSSGNTIYF
>14|NA|TRBV4-1|TRBJ1-2|NA
TGCGCCAGCAGCCAAGGTTCAGATCGTCATGGCTACACCTTC
CASSQGSDRHGYTF
>15|NA|TRBV6-1|TRBJ1-1|NA
TGTGCCAGCAGTGAACAGGTCCAGGGCTACACTGAAGCTTTCTTT
CASSEQVQGYTEAFF
>14|TRBD1|TRBV18|TRBJ1-3|NA
TGTGCCAGCTCGAAACAGGGGACTGGAAACACCATATATTTT
CASSKQGTGNTIYF
>14|NA|TRBV11-1|TRBJ2-2|NA
TGTGCCAGCAGCGGCCGGGACTCAACCGGGGAGCTGTTTTTT
CASSGRDSTGELFF
>12|NA|TRBV6-1|TRBJ1-1|NA
TGTGCCAGCAGTACCCGGACTACTGAAGTTTTCTTT
CASSTRTTEVFF
>14|NA|TRBV9|TRBJ1-3|NA
TGTGCCAGCAGCGGAAGGGGGTCTGGAAACACCATATATTTT
CASSGRGSGNTIYF
>16|TRBD1|TRBV11-2|TRBJ2-2|NA
TGTGCCAGCAGCCCTATACAGGGGAAGACCACCGGGGAGCTGTTTTTT
CASSPIQGKTTGELFF
>12|NA|TRBV6-6|TRBJ1-1|once
TGTGCCAGCAGCGACAGCACCACTGAAGCTTTCTTT
CASSDSTTEAFF
>13|TRBD1|TRBV5-1|TRBJ2-5|NA
TGCGCCAGCAGTAGGGGACAGGTTGAGACCCAGTACTTC
CASSRGQVETQYF
>14|TRBD1|TRBV28|TRBJ2-7|NA
TGTGCCAGCAGTGCCGGGACAGCCTCCTACGAGCAGTACTTC
CASSAGTASYEQYF
>13|NA|TRBV2|TRBJ1-4|NA
TGTGCCACCGGACAGCAATATAATGAAAAACTGTTTTTT
CATGQQYNEKLFF
>16|TRBD2|TRBV15|TRBJ2-3|once
TGTGCCACCAGTAGGGGCGGGAGGGGCCCCTCAGATACGCAGTATTTT
CATSRGGRGPSDTQYF
>11|NA|TRBV7-3|TRBJ2-1|NA
TGTGCCAGCAGCCGGCGATCTGGGCAGTTCTTC
CASSRRSGQFF
>17|TRBD2|TRBV5-1|TRBJ2-7|NA
TGCGCCAGCAGCTCCGGTCTAGCGGGAGGGATACGCGACGAGCAGTACTTC
CASSSGLAGGIRDEQYF
>14|NA|TRBV21-1|TRBJ2-7|NA
TGTGCCAGCAGAGAGGGATGGGGGTCCTACGAGCAGTACTTC
CASREGWGSYEQYF
>16|NA|TRBV19|TRBJ1-5|NA
TGTGCCAGTAGACTTAAAGGCAGGGAGAACAATCAGCCCCAGCATTTT
CASRLKGRENNQPQHF
>14|NA|TRBV5-4|TRBJ2-7|NA
TGTGCCAGCAGCTGGGGCCGAAGCTCCTACGAGCAGTACTTC
CASSWGRSSYEQYF
>15|TRBD1|TRBV25-1|TRBJ1-2|NA
TGTGCCAGCAGTGAACTGACAGGGACTAACTATGGCTACACCTTC
CASSELTGTNYGYTF
>11|NA|TRBV28|TRBJ2-7|NA
TGTGCCAGCAGTTTCTCTTACGAGCAGTACTTC
CASSFSYEQYF
>15|TRBD1|TRBV9|TRBJ2-7|NA
TGTGCCAGCAGCGTAGGGACAGGGGCAGGTTACGAGCAGTACTTC
CASSVGTGAGYEQYF
>13|TRBD1|TRBV18|TRBJ1-3|NA
TGTGCCAGCTCAACCGGGACAGGGAACACCATATATTTT
CASSTGTGNTIYF
>10|NA|TRBV28|TRBJ1-1|NA
TGTGCCAGCGGCACCGGGGAGGCTTTCTTT
CASGTGEAFF
>17|NA|TRBV5-1|TRBJ2-7|NA
TGCGCCAGCAGCTTGCCCGCCTTTAGGGGGGCGCGTTACGAGCAGTACTTC
CASSLPAFRGARYEQYF
>14|NA|TRBV28|TRBJ1-1|NA
TGTGCCAGCAGCCCCGAAAGGATGAACACTGAAGCTTTCTTT
CASSPERMNTEAFF
>15|NA|TRBV5-1|TRBJ1-2|NA
TGCGCCAGCAGCTTGGCCGCGAGTGCTAACTATGGCTACACCTTC
CASSLAASANYGYTF
>12|NA|TRBV7-2|TRBJ1-1|NA
TGTGCCAGCAGCTCCGAAGGCTATAAAGCTTTCTTT
CASSSEGYKAFF
>15|TRBD2|TRBV5-4|TRBJ2-7|NA
TGTGCCAGCAGCCAGAAGAGGAGCGGGAGACGCGAGCAGTACTTC
CASSQKRSGRREQYF
>13|NA|TRBV11-2|TRBJ1-2|NA
TGTGCCGGCAGCAGAGGGCTTAACTATGGCTACACCTTC
CAGSRGLNYGYTF
>17|TRBD2|TRBV2|TRBJ2-2|NA
TGTGCCAGCAGTCCCTGGGGGGGACTAGCGGGAGTCGGGGAGCTGTTTTTT
CASSPWGGLAGVGELFF
>18|TRBD2|TRBV5-1|TRBJ2-2|NA
TGCGCCAGCAGCACTCTCGGGACTAGCGGGAGGGCCCCCGGGGAGCTGTTTTTT
CASSTLGTSGRAPGELFF
>16|TRBD1|TRBV28|TRBJ1-2|NA
TGTGCCAGCAGCAGCCCCGGGACAGTATTTAACTATGGCTACACCTTC
CASSSPGTVFNYGYTF
>15|NA|TRBV5-4|TRBJ2-1|once
TGTGCCAGCAGTTCCGGGACTGCAAGCAACAATGAGCAGTTCTTC
CASSSGTASNNEQFF
>15|NA|TRBV7-2|TRBJ1-1|NA
TGTGCCAGCAGCTTACGCTCAATTTCGAACACTGAAGCTTTCTTT
CASSLRSISNTEAFF
>13|NA|TRBV11-2|TRBJ2-2|NA
TGTGCCAGCCTCCAGTCGAACACCGGGGAGCTGTTTTTT
CASLQSNTGELFF
>13|NA|TRBV2|TRBJ1-1|few
TGTGCCAGCAGTGATTGGAGGGGACCTGAAGCTTTCTTT
CASSDWRGPEAFF
>12|NA|TRBV28|TRBJ2-7|once
TGTGCCAGCAGCCAGGGGGGGTACGAGCAGTACTTC
CASSQGGYEQYF
>15|NA|TRBV4-1|TRBJ2-1|NA
TGCGCCAGCAGCCACGGCCGGTGGGGCCGTAATGAGCAGTTCTTC
CASSHGRWGRNEQFF
>17|TRBD2|TRBV7-3|TRBJ2-1|NA
TGTGCCAGCAGCTTACGTTCGGGACTAGCGGGTATTAGTGAGCAGTTCTTC
CASSLRSGLAGISEQFF
>11|NA|TRBV2|TRBJ2-1|NA
TGTGCCAGCAGCGAGTACAATGAGCAGTTCTTC
CASSEYNEQFF
>13|NA|TRBV11-2|TRBJ2-1|NA
TGTGCCAGCAGCTTACCCCTAGGCAATGAGCAGTTCTTC
CASSLPLGNEQFF
>12|NA|TRBV11-2|TRBJ2-3|NA
TGTGCCAGCAGCCCAGGTGGGGATACGCAGTATTTT
CASSPGGDTQYF
>18|TRBD2|TRBV5-1|TRBJ2-1|NA
TGCGCCAGCAGCTCCGGCCTAGCGGGGTTCTTCTCCTACAATGAGCAGTTCTTC
CASSSGLAGFFSYNEQFF
>13|TRBD1|TRBV10-3|TRBJ2-7|NA
TGTGCCACCTATTCGACAGGGAACTACGAGCAGTACTTC
CATYSTGNYEQYF
>13|NA|TRBV12-5|TRBJ1-1|NA
TGTGCTAGTGGTTTGAGGGAGAACACTGAAGCTTTCTTT
CASGLRENTEAFF